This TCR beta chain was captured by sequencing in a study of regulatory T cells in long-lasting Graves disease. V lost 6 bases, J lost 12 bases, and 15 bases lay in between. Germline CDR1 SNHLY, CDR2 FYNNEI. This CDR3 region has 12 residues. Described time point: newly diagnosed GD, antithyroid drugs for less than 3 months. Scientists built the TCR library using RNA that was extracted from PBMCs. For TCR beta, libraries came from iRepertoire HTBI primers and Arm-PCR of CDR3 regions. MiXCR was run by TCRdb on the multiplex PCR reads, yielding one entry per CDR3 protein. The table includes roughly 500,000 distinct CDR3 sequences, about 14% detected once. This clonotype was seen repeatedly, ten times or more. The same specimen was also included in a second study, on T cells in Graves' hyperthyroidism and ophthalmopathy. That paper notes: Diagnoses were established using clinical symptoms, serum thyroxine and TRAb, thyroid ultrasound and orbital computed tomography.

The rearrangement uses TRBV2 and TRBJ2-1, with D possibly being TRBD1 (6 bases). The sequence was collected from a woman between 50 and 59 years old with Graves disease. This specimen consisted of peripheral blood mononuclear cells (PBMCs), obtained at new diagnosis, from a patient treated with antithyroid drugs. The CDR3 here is CASSTHTGWQFF. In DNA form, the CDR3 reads TGTGCCAGCAGCACCCACACAGGGTGGCAGTTCTTC.